The source of this T cell receptor beta chain is a study of T-cell memory formation after mild COVID-19. Broader study findings: While clones contracting from day 15 to 85 were balanced between CD4 and CD8, later expanders leaned CD4+.

Amplification by 5'RACE using constant-segment primers produced TCR alpha and TCR beta cDNA libraries that carried sample barcodes and UMIs. TCRdb independently ran MiXCR on the 5' RACE reads; one entry per CDR3 protein. The sample holds 390,000 or so distinct CDR3 sequences, about 15% seen once. The trim removed 3 bases at V and 1 base at J, leaving 2 bases unmatched. This CDR3 contains 15 residues. Germline V CDR1 and CDR2: PRHDT, FYEKMQ (reference sequence). This clonotype was seen at least ten times. The antigen remains unidentified. This receptor was obtained from a man between 18 and 35 years old who had mild COVID-19 (a few samples of this study predate the infection). Cell type and time point are not known. The chain carries TRBV13 and TRBJ2-3, with 9 bases that match TRBD2. The sequenced sample was PBMCs or a T cell subset sorted from them (not recorded which). The CDR3 loop reads CASSFSGGRTDTQYF. The CDR3 DNA reads as TGTGCCAGCAGCTTTAGCGGGGGCCGCACAGATACGCAGTATTTT.